The clone carrying this TCR beta chain rates as large. The antigen is unknown. Here immunoSEQ multiplex PCR was the method, and the copy in TCRdb shows in-frame clones only, minus some. The sample has roughly 4,000 clones, 60% to 70% seen once. The data derive from a study of CD8 T cell repertoires and HIV-1 epitope variants. Overall study: Each of Twenty-five Gag and Nef epitope peptides stimulated a separate culture.

Germline CDR1 reads LGHNA; CDR2 reads YSLEER. This CDR3 contains 16 residues. Trimming left V 0 bases short and J 3 bases short, with 14 bases between. The sample comprised cultured CD8+ T cells derived from PBMCs. The chain combines TRBV4-3 with TRBJ1-2; D gene uncertain. This TCR was sampled from a male donor with HIV. This CDR3 is CASSQDPVELDYGYTF. The CDR3 DNA reads as TGCGCCAGCAGCCAAGATCCCGTCGAACTCGACTATGGCTACACCTTC.